A single T cell receptor (beta chain) is shown here with its context. There are many counts of this clonotype. Its antigen is not yet known. No much larger clone exists at a distance of one base, and base qualities are not known. Read against the paper, the sample's treatment or condition label means: live attenuated yellow fever vaccine strain. At each blood-draw timepoint, two biological replicates of bulk PBMCs were obtained. PBMCs were isolated from peripheral blood using a standard Ficoll-Paque protocol. RNA was extracted with TriZol from bulk PBMCs, CD4 and CD8 fractions, and dextramer-positive and dextramer-negative fractions. The sample is drawn from a study of T cells after yellow fever vaccination (dated by TCRdb to between 2018 and 2021). General notes on the study: The SMART-Seq v4 Ultra Low Input RNA kit was used to prepare libraries from fractions with low cell numbers. To track T-cell clones before and after primary and booster YFV17D yellow fever vaccination, bulk TCR alpha and beta repertoires were sequenced longitudinally. Two healthy male donors, one aged 18 to 30 and one aged 30 to 39 years, made up the cohort. Bulk PBMC replicates and cell subsets were isolated from blood drawn at multiple timepoints before and after both primary and secondary immunization. Broader findings and caveats from the paper: A small fraction of clonotypes appeared in both the CD4 and CD8 compartments, likely as a result of convergent recombination. The secondary T-cell response was found to be weaker but faster than the primary response, with a peak reached on day 5 rather than on day 15. The study included only two donors, which limits how far the findings can be generalized. Computational filtering was needed because FACS-sorted repertoires could contain abundant contaminating clonotypes from the bulk population. After the booster, most of the clones that had expanded following primary vaccination were detected again (approximately 95% of CD4 and more than 85% of CD8), which suggests that memory was broadly maintained.

Synthesis of TCR cDNA relied on 5'RACE template switching, a step that introduced a universal primer site along with unique molecular identifiers. Priming for cDNA synthesis came from both the TCR alpha and TCR beta constant segments. Two PCR steps were used to amplify libraries, with sample barcodes and sequencing adapters being added in the second step. Sequencing of libraries was done on Illumina HiSeq 2500 (2x100 bp) or NovaSeq (2x150 bp). The authors' analysis ran thus. Demultiplexing of reads and collapsing into UMI consensus sequences were performed with MIGEC, and V(D)J alignment was carried out with MiXCR. Vaccine-responding clonotypes were defined with edgeR using replicate PBMC samples, requiring FDR below 0.01 and a log2 fold change above 5 up to day 15. CD4 or CD8 identity was assigned to each bulk clonotype according to whether the clonotype was present at higher abundance in the sequenced CD4 repertoire or the sequenced CD8 repertoire. TCRdb reworked the public reads: Q25 trimming with fastp, MiXCR clone assembly, productive beta chains retained. CDR3 protein duplicates are merged, each entry listing the most common genes and DNA. The V and J calls follow TCRdb's processing rather than the paper's. The sample has roughly 520,000 distinct CDR3 sequences on record, 20% to 25% of them singletons. Around 16% of the sample comes from the top ten.

Via the germline V gene (reference sequence), CDR1 is DFQATT and CDR2 SNEGSKA. V is reduced by 5 bases and J by 5 bases, leaving a spacing of 18 bases between them. CDR3 length: 14 amino acids, cysteine to phenylalanine. Only the CDR3 portion is preserved as DNA: 42 bases, with reading frame beginning at the first base. This TCR was sampled from a man in his late teens or twenties who received the YFV17D yellow fever vaccine. The material was PBMCs, obtained 21 days after the first yellow fever vaccination. The chain is assembled from TRBV20-1 and TRBJ2-5, and perhaps TRBD1 as D gene, on 6 matching bases. The nucleotide sequence reads as follows: TGCAGTGCTCCCGGACAGCTCTTGGGGGAGACCCAGTACTTC. This codes for CSAPGQLLGETQYF.